This is a list of T cell receptor beta chains from one sample in a study of regulatory T cells in long-lasting Graves disease. TCRdb analysed the multiplex PCR reads with MiXCR anew, one entry per CDR3 protein. The sample holds 360,000 or so distinct CDR3 sequences, more than 20% seen once. The material sequenced was peripheral blood mononuclear cells (PBMCs), taken when the disease was refractory, from a patient treated with antithyroid drugs. The receptors were sampled from a woman in her forties with Graves disease. Each CDR3 is given with its conserved first and last residue. A D gene is named only where the DNA matches it firmly.

d_gene: .
j_gene: TRBJ2-7
v_gene: TRBV2
CDR3aa: CASSESKIPSYEQYF

d_gene: .
j_gene: TRBJ2-7
v_gene: TRBV28
CDR3aa: CASSSSGLSYEQYF

d_gene: TRBD2
j_gene: TRBJ2-1
v_gene: TRBV29-1
CDR3aa: CSVEGTSGQNEEQFF

d_gene: TRBD2
j_gene: TRBJ2-7
v_gene: TRBV28
CDR3aa: CASSPGTTVYEQYF

d_gene: .
j_gene: TRBJ2-7
v_gene: TRBV5-6
CDR3aa: CASSLAPESYEQYF

d_gene: .
j_gene: TRBJ1-5
v_gene: TRBV7-2
CDR3aa: CASSLRGIGNQPQHF

d_gene: .
j_gene: TRBJ2-4
v_gene: TRBV20-1
CDR3aa: CSALEAGTTKNIQYF

d_gene: .
j_gene: TRBJ2-5
v_gene: TRBV5-1
CDR3aa: CASSLRGRNQETQYF

d_gene: .
j_gene: TRBJ2-5
v_gene: TRBV11-2
CDR3aa: CASSLWTRQETQYF

d_gene: TRBD1
j_gene: TRBJ2-5
v_gene: TRBV7-9
CDR3aa: CASSSRGTGIWETQYF

d_gene: .
j_gene: TRBJ1-1
v_gene: TRBV5-1
CDR3aa: CASSWYSNVVNTEAFF